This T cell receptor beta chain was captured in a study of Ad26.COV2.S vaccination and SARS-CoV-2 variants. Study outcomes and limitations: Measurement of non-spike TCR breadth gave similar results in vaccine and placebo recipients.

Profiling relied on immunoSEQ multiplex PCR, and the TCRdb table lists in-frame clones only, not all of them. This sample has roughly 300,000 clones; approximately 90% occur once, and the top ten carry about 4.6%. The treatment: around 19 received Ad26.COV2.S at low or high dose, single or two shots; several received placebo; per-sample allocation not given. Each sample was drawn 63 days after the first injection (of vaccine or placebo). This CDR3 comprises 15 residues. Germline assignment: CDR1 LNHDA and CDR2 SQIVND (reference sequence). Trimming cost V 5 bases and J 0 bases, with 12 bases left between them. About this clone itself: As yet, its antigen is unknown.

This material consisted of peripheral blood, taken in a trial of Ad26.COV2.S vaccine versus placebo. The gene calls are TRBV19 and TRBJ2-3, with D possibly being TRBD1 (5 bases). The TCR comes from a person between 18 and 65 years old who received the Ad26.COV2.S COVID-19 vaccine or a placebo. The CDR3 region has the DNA TGTGCCAGTAGTGGGGCCTCGCTTAGCACAGATACGCAGTATTTT. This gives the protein CASSGASLSTDTQYF.